The table lists the clone carrying this T cell receptor (beta chain) with a few counts. Its antigen is unknown. This specimen belongs to a study of T-cell reconstitution after alpha-beta-depleted transplantation in children. The study, taken as a whole, reports: Some patients' high day-60 TCRbeta diversity was attributed to recipient cells surviving conditioning. Alpha-beta T cells about two months after transplant reportedly derived from several hundred expanded graft clones. At one year after transplant, newly produced T cells mostly accounted for T-cell counts and diversity.

As it was prepared, the TCRbeta library received unique molecular identifiers. MiXCR, applied by TCRdb to the PCR reads, yields one record per CDR3 protein. The sample contains under 100,000 distinct CDR3 sequences, roughly 16% of which appear only once. This clonotype was sampled from a male patient aged 2 to 9 who had a stem cell transplant for acute lymphoblastic leukemia, so the T cells may come from the graft donor. Sequencing used PBMCs, mostly from graft donor cells, obtained 180 days after TCRalphabeta/CD19-depleted stem cell transplant.

The CDR3 reads CASSRPGETNEKLFF. The DNA of the CDR3 is TGTGCCAGCAGCCGCCCCGGGGAAACTAATGAAAAACTGTTTTTT. The chain combines TRBV27 with TRBJ1-4, with no clear D. Germline V lookup: CDR1 MNHEY, CDR2 SMNVEV (reference sequence). The CDR3 length is 15 residues. Trimming took 6 bases from V and 1 from J, leaving 12 bases between them.